This T cell receptor (beta chain) was sequenced for a study of T cell repertoires in cytomegalovirus infection (dated 2019 in TCRdb). With regard to the full study: The peptide stimulations were aimed at well-studied HLA-B-restricted epitopes as well as recently identified HLA-C-restricted CMV epitopes, whose presentation resists viral immunomodulation. Because public TCR beta signatures pointed to carriage of CMV infection together with the matching HLA type, the HLA type of each donor mattered for the analysis.

Here is what the overall study found, with its caveats: Carriers of CMV infection plus the relevant HLA type were discriminated by the cumulative frequency of public TCR beta family members in the study cohort and in an independent roughly 400-donor cohort. The ex vivo response was dominated by HLA-C-restricted CMV-specific TCR beta clonotypes, which also provided the single most frequent clonotype in two of eight donors.

The sample's treatment or condition label, decoded: in vitro stimulation with specific CMV peptide epitopes to enrich CMV-specific T cells. CDR3 length: 13 amino acids, cysteine to phenylalanine. Of all the DNA, just the CDR3 is kept, 39 bases in frame from base 1. Unmatched junction bases come to 1, with V trimmed by 4 bases and J by 3 bases. According to the germline V gene, CDR1 reads SQVTM and CDR2 reads ANQGSEA. This clonotype was counted a few times. Which antigen it targets is not known. Within one base of it there is no much larger clone, and no base qualities were kept. Sequencing relied on an Illumina HiSeq 1500. TCRdb's own reprocessing of the public reads used fastp at Q25 and MiXCR and kept productive beta chains. Rows are combined by CDR3 protein, so each entry shows the most common genes and DNA. The sample table holds about 890,000 distinct CDR3 sequences, of which approximately 31% were seen once. The ten largest make up under 15% of the sample.

The chain was built from TRBV29-1 and TRBJ2-1; 9 bases in the junction line up with TRBD1. The receptor was derived from a human donor in good health (CMV status not recorded). Some clones in this sample may be carry-over from other donors' samples. Sequencing was performed on cultured CD8+ T cells from PBMCs, taken from culture after CMV antigen stimulation. DNA sequence: TGCAGCGTTGGACAGGGGGTCTACAATGAGCAGTTCTTC. Translated, this gives CSVGQGVYNEQFF.